Listed here are 8 T cell receptor beta chains from one sample, sequenced in a study of cytomegalovirus exposure and HLA in healthy donors. Assay: immunoSEQ multiplex PCR; the TCRdb copy retains only in-frame clones and omits some. The data hold around 130,000 clones, with about 85% observed a single time. Material for sequencing was PBMCs. The receptors come from a woman in her twenties or thirties in good health and CMV-seronegative.

The V gene is TRBV6-6, the J gene TRBJ2-5, with D possibly matching TRBD2 (6 bases). Germline V gene sequence: CDR1 MNHNY, CDR2 SVGAGI (reference sequence). This CDR3 region has 14 residues. The V and J ends lost 5 bases and 7 bases respectively, with 17 bases between them. The CDR3 DNA is TGTGCCAGCAGTATGGACCGACTCGGGGGGACCCAGTACTTC. Its translation is CASSMDRLGGTQYF.

J is TRBJ1-2 and V is TRBV12-2. TRBV12-2 is noted as a pseudogene. The CDR3 extends over 17 amino acids. The CDR3 coding sequence is TGTGCAAGTCGCTTAGCGCTAAGGCAGCTAGCTAACTATGGCTACACCTTC. It encodes CASRLALRQLANYGYTF.

This rearrangement joins TRBV9 to TRBJ2-1, with D possibly matching TRBD2 (5 bases). V dropped 4 bases and J dropped 0 bases, with 17 bases sitting between them. Germline V CDR1 and CDR2: SGDLS, YYNGEE. There are 17 residues in the CDR3. The CDR3 reads CASSLMSGIFSYNEQFF. For the CDR3, the DNA is TGTGCCAGCAGCCTAATGTCCGGGATCTTCTCCTACAATGAGCAGTTCTTC. The full variable domain, completed using reference TRBV9 and TRBJ2-1, is DSGVTQTPKHLITATGQRVTLRCSPRSGDLSVYWYQQSLDQGLQFLIQYYNGEERAKGNILERFSAQQFPDLHSELNLSSLELGDSALYFCASSLMSGIFSYNEQFFGPGTRLTVL.

This chain links TRBV7-9 with TRBJ1-4; D ambiguous. The V and J ends lost 1 base and 4 bases respectively, with 10 bases between them. The CDR3 consists of 15 residues. The germline V gene has CDR1 SEHNR and CDR2 FQNEAQ (reference sequence). This CDR3 reads CASSLGSRDNEKLFF. CDR3 nucleotides: TGTGCCAGCAGCTTAGGCTCCCGGGATAATGAAAAACTGTTTTTT.

This sequence joins TRBV11-3 and TRBJ1-1, with D maybe TRBD1 (6 bases). The V and J ends lost 5 bases and 4 bases respectively, with 14 bases between them. This CDR3 has 14 residues. The germline V gene encodes CDR1 SGHNT and CDR2 YENEEA. The CDR3 coding sequence is TGTGCCAGCAGCCGAGGGGGGGAGAGCACTGAAGCTTTCTTT. Translating gives CASSRGGESTEAFF.

This chain uses TRBV4-2 with TRBJ2-5; TRBD1 is a possible D gene (5 bases). Germline CDR1 LGHNA, CDR2 YNFKEQ. V gave up 4 bases and J gave up 1 base, with 16 bases separating them. The CDR3 covers 16 residues. The CDR3 here is CASSRTDGQGQETQYF. The CDR3 bases are TGTGCCAGCAGCCGTACCGACGGGCAGGGCCAAGAGACCCAGTACTTC.

The chain couples TRBV5-6 to TRBJ1-5; possibly TRBD1 for D (6 bases). Germline assignment: CDR1 SGHDT and CDR2 YYEEEE. Trimming removed 6 bases from V and 5 bases from J, with 21 bases in between. The CDR3 spans 16 residues. The CDR3 region has the DNA TGTGCCAGCACTCGTCTTAATCAGGGGATGTATCAGCCCCAGCATTTT. Protein sequence: CASTRLNQGMYQPQHF.

J is TRBJ2-7 and V is TRBV19, with 7 bases aligning to TRBD2. The J segment lost 0 bases and the V segment lost 5 bases, leaving 7 bases of the junction unmatched. There are 15 residues in the CDR3. The V gene's germline CDR1 is LNHDA and CDR2 SQIVND (reference sequence). The CDR3 DNA reads as TGTGCCAGTAGTTTTCTAGCGGCGAGCTCCTACGAGCAGTACTTC. This codes for CASSFLAASSYEQYF.